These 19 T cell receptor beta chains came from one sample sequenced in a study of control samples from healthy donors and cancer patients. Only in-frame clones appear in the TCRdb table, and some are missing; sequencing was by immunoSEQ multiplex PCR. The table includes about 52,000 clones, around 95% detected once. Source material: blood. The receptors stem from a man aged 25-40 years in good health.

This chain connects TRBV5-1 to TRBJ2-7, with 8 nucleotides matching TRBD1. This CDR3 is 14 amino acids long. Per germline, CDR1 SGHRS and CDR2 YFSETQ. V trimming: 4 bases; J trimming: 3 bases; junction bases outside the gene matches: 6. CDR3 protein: CASSAGQGFYEQYF. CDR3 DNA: TGCGCCAGCAGCGCCGGACAGGGATTCTACGAGCAGTACTTC.

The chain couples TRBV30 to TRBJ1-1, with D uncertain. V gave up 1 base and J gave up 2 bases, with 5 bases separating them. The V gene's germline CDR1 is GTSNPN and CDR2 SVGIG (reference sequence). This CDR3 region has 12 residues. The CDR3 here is CAWSDGNTEAFF. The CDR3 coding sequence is TGTGCCTGGAGTGACGGCAACACTGAAGCTTTCTTT.

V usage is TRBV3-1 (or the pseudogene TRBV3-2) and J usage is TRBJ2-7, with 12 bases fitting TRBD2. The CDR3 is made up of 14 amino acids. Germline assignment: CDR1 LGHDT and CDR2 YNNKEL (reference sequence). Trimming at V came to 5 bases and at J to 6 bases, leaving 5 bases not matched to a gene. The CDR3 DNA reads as TGTGCCAGCAGCAGACTAGCGGGAGTTTTCGAGCAGTACTTC. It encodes CASSRLAGVFEQYF.

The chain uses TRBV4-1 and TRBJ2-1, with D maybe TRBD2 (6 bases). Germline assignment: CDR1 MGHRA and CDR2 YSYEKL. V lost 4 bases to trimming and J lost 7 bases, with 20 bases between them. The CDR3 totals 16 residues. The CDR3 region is CASSRLAVFSPNEQFF. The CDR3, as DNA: TGCGCCAGCAGCCGATTAGCGGTCTTCAGCCCAAATGAGCAGTTCTTC.

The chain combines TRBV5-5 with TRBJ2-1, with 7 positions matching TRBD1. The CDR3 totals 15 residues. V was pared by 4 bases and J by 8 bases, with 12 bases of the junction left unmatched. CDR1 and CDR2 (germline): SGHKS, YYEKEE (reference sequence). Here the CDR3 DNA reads TGTGCCAGCAGCCCGATACGACAGGGCTGGTATGAGCAGTTCTTC. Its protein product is CASSPIRQGWYEQFF.

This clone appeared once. CDR3 sequence (DNA): TGTGCCAGCAGTGACCGGACCGAAAGCTCCTACGAGCAGTACTTC. This gives the protein CASSDRTESSYEQYF. The chain combines TRBV28 with TRBJ2-7; D remains ambiguous. CDR3 size: 15 residues. Germline lookup yields CDR1 MDHEN and CDR2 SYDVKM. Trimming took off 5 bases at V and 0 bases at J, with 14 bases between the two ends.

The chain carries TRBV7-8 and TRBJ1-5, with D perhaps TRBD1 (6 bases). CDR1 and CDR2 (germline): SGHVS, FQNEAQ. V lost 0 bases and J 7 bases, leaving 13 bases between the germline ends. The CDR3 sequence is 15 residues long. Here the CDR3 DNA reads TGTGCCAGCAGCTTAGCGCCAGGGGAGGGGCAGCCCCAGCATTTT. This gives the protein CASSLAPGEGQPQHF. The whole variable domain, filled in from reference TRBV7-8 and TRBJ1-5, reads GAGVSQSPRYKVAKRGQDVALRCDPISGHVSLFWYQQALGQGPEFLTYFQNEAQLDKSGLPSDRFFAERPEGSVSTLKIQRTQQEDSAVYLCASSLAPGEGQPQHFGDGTRLSIL.

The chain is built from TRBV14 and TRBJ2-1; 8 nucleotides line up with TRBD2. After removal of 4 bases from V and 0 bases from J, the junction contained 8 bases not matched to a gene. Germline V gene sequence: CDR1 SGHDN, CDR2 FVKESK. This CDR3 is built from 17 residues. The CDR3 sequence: CASSPVTSGSSYNEQFF. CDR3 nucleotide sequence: TGTGCCAGCAGCCCCGTTACTAGCGGAAGCTCCTACAATGAGCAGTTCTTC.

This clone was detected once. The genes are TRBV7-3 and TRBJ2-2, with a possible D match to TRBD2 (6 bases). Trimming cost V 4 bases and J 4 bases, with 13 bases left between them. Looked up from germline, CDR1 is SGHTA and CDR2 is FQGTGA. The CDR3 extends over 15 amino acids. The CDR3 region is CASSWTGGITGELFF. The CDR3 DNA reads TGTGCCAGCAGCTGGACCGGCGGGATCACCGGGGAGCTGTTTTTT.

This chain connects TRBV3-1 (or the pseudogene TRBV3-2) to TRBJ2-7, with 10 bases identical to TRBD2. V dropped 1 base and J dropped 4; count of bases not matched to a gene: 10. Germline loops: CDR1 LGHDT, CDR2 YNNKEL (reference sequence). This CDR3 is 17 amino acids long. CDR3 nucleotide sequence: TGTGCCAGCAGCCAAGGGAACGGTCTAGCGGGAGTTTACGAGCAGTACTTC. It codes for CASSQGNGLAGVYEQYF.

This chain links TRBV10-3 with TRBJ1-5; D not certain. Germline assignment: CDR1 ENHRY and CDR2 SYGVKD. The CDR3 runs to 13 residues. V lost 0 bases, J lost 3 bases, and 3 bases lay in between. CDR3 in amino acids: CAISESPNQPQHF. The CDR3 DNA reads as TGTGCCATCAGTGAGTCGCCCAATCAGCCCCAGCATTTT.

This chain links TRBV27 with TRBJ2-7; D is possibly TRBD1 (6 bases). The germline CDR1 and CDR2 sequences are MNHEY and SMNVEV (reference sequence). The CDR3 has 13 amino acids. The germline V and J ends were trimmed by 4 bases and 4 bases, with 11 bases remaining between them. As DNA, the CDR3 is TGTGCCAGCAGTTCGTTCAGGGGTTACGAGCAGTACTTC. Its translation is CASSSFRGYEQYF.

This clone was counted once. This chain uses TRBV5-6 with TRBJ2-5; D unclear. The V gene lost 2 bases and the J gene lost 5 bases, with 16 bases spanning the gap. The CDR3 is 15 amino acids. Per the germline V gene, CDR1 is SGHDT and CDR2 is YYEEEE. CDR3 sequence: CASSFGAPIQETQYF. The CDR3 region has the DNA TGTGCCAGCAGCTTTGGAGCTCCCATACAGGAGACCCAGTACTTC.

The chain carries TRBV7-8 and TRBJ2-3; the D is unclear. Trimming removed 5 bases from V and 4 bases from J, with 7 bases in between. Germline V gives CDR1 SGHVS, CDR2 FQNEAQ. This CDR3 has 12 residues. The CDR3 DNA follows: TGTGCCAGCAGCCCGACCTCAGATACGCAGTATTTT. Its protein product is CASSPTSDTQYF.

The CDR3 is CASSPFVKAYTQYF. The CDR3 nucleotides are TGTGCCAGCAGCCCCTTTGTGAAGGCCTATACGCAGTATTTT. The genes are TRBV6-2 or TRBV6-3 and TRBJ2-3; D gene unclear. The germline V gene encodes CDR1 MNHEY and CDR2 SVGEGT. This CDR3 is 14 amino acids long. The V end lost 6 bases, the J end lost 7 bases, and 17 bases lay between the germline ends.

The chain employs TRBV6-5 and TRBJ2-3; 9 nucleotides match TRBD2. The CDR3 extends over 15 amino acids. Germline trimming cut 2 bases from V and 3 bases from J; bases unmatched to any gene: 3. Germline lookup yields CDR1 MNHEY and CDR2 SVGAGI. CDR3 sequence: CASSYLAGSTDTQYF. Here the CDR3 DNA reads TGTGCCAGCAGTTACCTAGCGGGATCGACAGATACGCAGTATTTT.

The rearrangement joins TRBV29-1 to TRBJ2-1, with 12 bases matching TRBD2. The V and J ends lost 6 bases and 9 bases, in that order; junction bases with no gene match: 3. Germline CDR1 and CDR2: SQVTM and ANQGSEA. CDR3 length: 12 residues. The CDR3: CSVTSGSLEQFF. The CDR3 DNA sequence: TGCAGCGTGACTAGCGGGAGCCTTGAGCAGTTCTTC.

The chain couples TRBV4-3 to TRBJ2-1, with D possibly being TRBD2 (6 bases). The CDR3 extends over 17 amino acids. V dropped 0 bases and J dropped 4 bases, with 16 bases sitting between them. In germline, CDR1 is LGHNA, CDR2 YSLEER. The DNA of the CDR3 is TGCGCCAGCAGCCAAGACTCGGCCGGGGAGGCGTACAATGAGCAGTTCTTC. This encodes CASSQDSAGEAYNEQFF.

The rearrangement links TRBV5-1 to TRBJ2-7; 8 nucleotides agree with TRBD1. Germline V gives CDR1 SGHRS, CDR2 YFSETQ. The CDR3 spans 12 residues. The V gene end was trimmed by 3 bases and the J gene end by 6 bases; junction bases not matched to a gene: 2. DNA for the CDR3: TGCGCCAGCAGCTCCGACAGGGGCGAGCAGTACTTC. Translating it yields CASSSDRGEQYF.